This T cell receptor (beta chain) emerged from a study of T cells in Graves' hyperthyroidism and ophthalmopathy. Across the study: At initial diagnosis, before any treatment had begun, peripheral blood was obtained.

This clonotype was recorded at least ten times. No antigen is known for it. Researchers took RNA transcripts and amplified the TCR beta CDR3 regions from them. An initial round of RT-PCR targeting the TCR CDR3 relied on the HTBI primer set. MiXCR, applied by TCRdb to the multiplex PCR reads, yields one record per CDR3 protein. The table includes approximately 380,000 distinct CDR3 sequences, roughly 13% detected once. General observations from the study: Blood also contained most expanded thyroid clonotypes above 0.001.

Germline-derived CDR1 and CDR2 are LGHDT and YNNKEL (reference sequence). The V gene end was trimmed by 3 bases and the J gene end by 6 bases; junction bases not matched to a gene: 20. CDR3 size: 19 residues. The V and J genes are TRBV3-1 and TRBJ2-3; 8 nucleotides match TRBD2. The source material was blood. The TCR originated in a man in his forties or fifties with Graves' ophthalmopathy. The CDR3 DNA reads TGTGCCAGCAGCCACCCGTTGGGGGCCAGCGGGAGTTCGATGGATACGCAGTATTTT. This encodes CASSHPLGASGSSMDTQYF.